A selection of T cell receptor beta chains follows, all from one sample in a study of cytomegalovirus exposure and HLA in healthy donors. The table came from immunoSEQ multiplex PCR; TCRdb's copy has only in-frame clones and leaves some out. The table has about 160,000 clones, roughly 80% seen once. Specimen: PBMCs. The receptors here all came from a girl under 10 years old in good health and CMV-seropositive. CDR3s include the opening cysteine and the closing phenylalanine or tryptophan. D genes are given only for firm matches. Expanded clones get a size class; other rows say once, few or many, or leave the size out.

TRBD2	.	TRBJ2-7	TRBV4-2	TGTGCCAGCAGCCAGGGGCTAGCGGGGAGCTCCTACGAGCAGTACTTC	CASSQGLAGSSYEQYF
TRBD1	.	TRBJ2-5	TRBV5-5	TGTGCCAGCAGCCCCGGGACAGGAGGAGAGACCCAGTACTTC	CASSPGTGGETQYF
TRBD2	.	TRBJ2-5	TRBV28	TGTGCCAGCAGTTCGAGAGGACTAGCCCAACAAGAGACCCAGTACTTC	CASSSRGLAQQETQYF
TRBD1	few	TRBJ1-5	TRBV4-1	TGCGCCAGCAGCCACCTAGACAGGGGGATCCGCAATCAGCCCCAGCATTTT	CASSHLDRGIRNQPQHF
.	.	TRBJ1-4	TRBV30	TGTGCCTGGAGTGTATCCGGACAGTCTAATGAAAAACTGTTTTTT	CAWSVSGQSNEKLFF
TRBD1	.	TRBJ2-7	TRBV5-1	TGCGCCAGCAGCTTGGAAGACAGGGGCTCGGCGCAGTACTTC	CASSLEDRGSAQYF
TRBD2	.	TRBJ2-1	TRBV2	TGTGCCAGCAGTCCACTCCTGACTAGCGACCGTTACAATGAGCAGTTCTTC	CASSPLLTSDRYNEQFF
TRBD2	.	TRBJ2-1	TRBV10-3	TGTGCCATCCACACTAGCGGGAGAGATGAGCAGTTCTTC	CAIHTSGRDEQFF
TRBD2	.	TRBJ2-3	TRBV4-1	TGCGCCAGCAGCCAAGCCCCGGGAGGGGGCACAGATACGCAGTATTTT	CASSQAPGGGTDTQYF
TRBD2	.	TRBJ2-2	TRBV12-5	TGTGCTAGTAATCGGGAGGGCACCGGGGAGCTGTTTTTT	CASNREGTGELFF
TRBD2	.	TRBJ2-7	TRBV19	TGTGCCAGTAGCACTACTAGCGGGCAAGAGCAGTACTTC	CASSTTSGQEQYF
.	.	TRBJ1-3	TRBV19	TGTGCCAGTATTAGCAAGATGGGTGCGAGGAACTCTGGAAACACCATATATTTT	CASISKMGARNSGNTIYF
TRBD1	.	TRBJ1-1	TRBV5-4	TGTGCCAGCGGAAAACCGGGACAGGGGCCGGAAGCTTTCTTT	CASGKPGQGPEAFF
TRBD2	.	TRBJ2-1	TRBV5-1	TGCGCCAGCAGCCCCCTAAGCGGGAGGGGGGCCAATGAGCAGTTCTTC	CASSPLSGRGANEQFF
.	.	TRBJ1-2	TRBV6-4	TGTGCCAGCAGTGACACAGGGAACGGTGGCTACACCTTC	CASSDTGNGGYTF
TRBD2	.	TRBJ2-7	TRBV11-2	TGTGCCAGCAGCTTAGAACCGGGACTAGCGGGAGACGAGCAGTACTTC	CASSLEPGLAGDEQYF
.	.	TRBJ1-1	TRBV5-1	TGCGCCAGCAGCTTGGCCGGACTGGGGAACACTGAAGCTTTCTTT	CASSLAGLGNTEAFF
TRBD1	.	TRBJ2-5	TRBV19	TGTGCCAGTAGCGGACAGGCCCAAGAGACCCAGTACTTC	CASSGQAQETQYF
TRBD2	.	TRBJ2-2	TRBV6-6	TGTGCCAGCAGTCTCGGACTAGCGGCGAACACCGGGGAGCTGTTTTTT	CASSLGLAANTGELFF
TRBD2	.	TRBJ2-5	TRBV19	TGTGCCAGTAGTATCAAGGGGACTAGCGGGAGGACGGAAGAGACCCAGTACTTC	CASSIKGTSGRTEETQYF
.	.	TRBJ2-1	TRBV9	TGTGCCAGCAGCGATCGACTGAACAATGAGCAGTTCTTC	CASSDRLNNEQFF
.	.	TRBJ2-3	TRBV11-1	TGTGCCAGCAGCTTACAGTGGGCCACCTCCACAGATACGCAGTATTTT	CASSLQWATSTDTQYF
.	.	TRBJ2-3	TRBV13	TGTGCCAGCAGCTGCCGGGACTGTCTAAGCACAGATACGCAGTATTTT	CASSCRDCLSTDTQYF
.	.	TRBJ2-4	TRBV7-4	TGTGCCAGCAGCCCGGACTTTAGGGACTGGGGGAACATTCAGTACTTC	CASSPDFRDWGNIQYF
.	.	TRBJ2-1	TRBV5-1	TGCGCCAGCAGCTCACAAGGGGGAGCCGGGAATGAGCAGTTCTTC	CASSSQGGAGNEQFF
TRBD1	.	TRBJ1-1	TRBV6-6	TGTGCCAGCGAAGGGGGCGAGAACACTGAAGCTTTCTTT	CASEGGENTEAFF
.	.	TRBJ2-1	TRBV2	TGTGCCAGCAGGGGTCCCCTGACTGACGGGAGAGGCGATGAGCAGTTCTTC	CASRGPLTDGRGDEQFF
.	.	TRBJ1-4	TRBV27	TGTGCCAGCAGCGCGGGGGGGCATGAGAAACTGTTTTTT	CASSAGGHEKLFF
TRBD1	.	TRBJ1-2	TRBV6-1	TGTGCCAGCAGTGAATCCCGACTCAGGACAGGGGGTTATGGCTACACCTTC	CASSESRLRTGGYGYTF
.	.	TRBJ1-2	TRBV11-2	TGTGCCAGCAGCTTAGACCATACTTATGGCTACACCTTC	CASSLDHTYGYTF
.	.	TRBJ2-2	TRBV6-1	TGTGCCAGCAGTCTTAGCGGGAACACCGGGGAGCTGTTTTTT	CASSLSGNTGELFF
.	.	TRBJ1-1	TRBV30	TGTGCCTGGAGGGTAGGACAGTCGGACACTGAAGCTTTCTTT	CAWRVGQSDTEAFF
.	.	TRBJ2-6	TRBV30	TGTGCCCGGGCGCAACAGGGCATCTCTGGGGCCAACGTCCTGACTTTC	CARAQQGISGANVLTF
TRBD2	.	TRBJ2-1	TRBV6-6	TGTGCCAGCAGTTATAGCGGGAGCAATGAGCAGTTCTTC	CASSYSGSNEQFF
.	once	TRBJ1-2	TRBV27	TGTGCCAGCAGTTTAGCGGGGGATGGCTACACCTTC	CASSLAGDGYTF
TRBD1	few	TRBJ2-5	TRBV7-9	TGTGCCAGCAGCCCCCGGGACAGAGGAAGGAAGACCCAGTACTTC	CASSPRDRGRKTQYF
.	once	TRBJ2-1	TRBV5-4	TGTGCCAGCAGCTTACTGAGTCGAGACAATGAGCAGTTCTTC	CASSLLSRDNEQFF
.	.	TRBJ1-5	TRBV4-1	TGCGCCAGCAGCCAACTGAGGTTAGATCAGCCCCAGCATTTT	CASSQLRLDQPQHF
TRBD1	.	TRBJ1-2	TRBV5-4	TGTGCCAGCAGCCTGCAGGGGACAGGAGGCTACACCTTC	CASSLQGTGGYTF
.	.	TRBJ1-1	TRBV7-8	TGTGCCAGCAGCTTAGCGCCACTCCCGAACACTGAAGCTTTCTTT	CASSLAPLPNTEAFF
.	few	TRBJ1-1	TRBV6-6	TGTGCCAGCAGGTCGACAGAGAACACTGAAGCTTTCTTT	CASRSTENTEAFF
TRBD1	.	TRBJ1-1	TRBV29-1	TGCAGCGTTGTACCGGCGACAGGGATACCTGAAGCTTTCTTT	CSVVPATGIPEAFF
.	once	TRBJ2-3	TRBV6-4	TGTGCCAGCAGTGGCGGAACCCACACAGATACGCAGTATTTT	CASSGGTHTDTQYF
.	.	TRBJ1-2	TRBV27	TGTGCCAGCAGAAGACACGGCATAAACTATGGCTACACCTTC	CASRRHGINYGYTF
TRBD2	.	TRBJ2-2	TRBV7-9	TGTGCCAGCAGCTCAAAGATTGGGCGGGAGAGCACCGGGGAGCTGTTTTTT	CASSSKIGRESTGELFF
.	.	TRBJ2-1	TRBV4-1	TGCGCCAGCAGCCAATATAATCGCGGGCAAGTCAATGAGCAGTTCTTC	CASSQYNRGQVNEQFF
TRBD2	.	TRBJ2-1	TRBV9	TGTGCCAGCAGCGGCTCTGGGGAGGCGGGACTAGTATATGGTGAGCAGTTCTTC	CASSGSGEAGLVYGEQFF
.	.	TRBJ1-5	TRBV7-9	TGTGCCAGCAGCGGGGGGAGCAATCAGCCCCAGCATTTT	CASSGGSNQPQHF
.	.	TRBJ1-4	TRBV30	TGTGCCTGGAGATTCACACAAAATGAAAAACTGTTTTTT	CAWRFTQNEKLFF
.	few	TRBJ2-7	TRBV6-6	TGTGCCAGCAGTTACCCGGACAGATCCTACGAGCAGTACTTC	CASSYPDRSYEQYF
.	.	TRBJ1-5	TRBV7-9	TGTGCCAGCAGCTCCGCCCAAGGGGGAGTCATCCTGGGCCATCAGCCCCAGCATTTT	CASSSAQGGVILGHQPQHF
TRBD1	once	TRBJ2-7	TRBV28	TGTGCCAGCAGTTCGCCGGGGGACAGGGAGCAGTACTTC	CASSSPGDREQYF
.	.	TRBJ2-5	TRBV6-1	TGTGCCAGCAGCGCGGGCATGCGGAAGACCCAGTACTTC	CASSAGMRKTQYF
TRBD1	.	TRBJ1-2	TRBV5-4	TGTGCCAGCAGCTACCAGGGACAGGGAGGTCACGGCTACACCTTC	CASSYQGQGGHGYTF
.	.	TRBJ1-2	TRBV2	TGTGCCAGCGTGATAGGTGGAGGGGTGGGTGGCTACACCTTC	CASVIGGGVGGYTF
TRBD1	.	TRBJ1-4	TRBV28	TGTGCCAGCAGTTTAAGTGGCAGGGGGCGTGAAAAACTGTTTTTT	CASSLSGRGREKLFF
.	.	TRBJ2-1	TRBV6-1	TGTGCCAGCGTGAGTGTAGGGAGCAGCAACAATGAGCAGTTCTTC	CASVSVGSSNNEQFF